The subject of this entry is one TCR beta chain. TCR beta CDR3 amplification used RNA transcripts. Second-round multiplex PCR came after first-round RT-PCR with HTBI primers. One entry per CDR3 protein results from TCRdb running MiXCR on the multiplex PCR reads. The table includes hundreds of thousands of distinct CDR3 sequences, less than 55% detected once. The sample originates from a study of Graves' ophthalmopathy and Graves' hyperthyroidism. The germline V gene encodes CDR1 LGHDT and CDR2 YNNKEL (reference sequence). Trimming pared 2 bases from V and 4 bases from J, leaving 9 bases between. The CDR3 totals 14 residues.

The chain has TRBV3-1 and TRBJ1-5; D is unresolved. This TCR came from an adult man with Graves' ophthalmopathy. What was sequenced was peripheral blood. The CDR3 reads CASSQSGENQPQHF. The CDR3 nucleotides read TGTGCCAGCAGCCAAAGTGGGGAGAATCAGCCCCAGCATTTT.